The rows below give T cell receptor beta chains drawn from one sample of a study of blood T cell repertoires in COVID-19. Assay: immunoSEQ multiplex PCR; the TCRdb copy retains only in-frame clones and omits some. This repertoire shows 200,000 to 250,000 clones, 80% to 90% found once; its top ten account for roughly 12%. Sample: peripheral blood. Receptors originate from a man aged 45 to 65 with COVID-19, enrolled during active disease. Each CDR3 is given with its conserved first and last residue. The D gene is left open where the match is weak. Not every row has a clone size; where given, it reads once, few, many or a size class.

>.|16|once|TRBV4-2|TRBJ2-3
CASSQDLQGPGHTQYF
TGTGCCAGCAGCCAAGACCTCCAGGGGCCGGGACATACGCAGTATTTT
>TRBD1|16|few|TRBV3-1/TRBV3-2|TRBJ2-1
CASSQAGQGWENEQFF
TGTGCCAGCAGCCAAGCCGGACAGGGCTGGGAGAATGAGCAGTTCTTC
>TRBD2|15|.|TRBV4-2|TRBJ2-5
CASSQATSGEETQYF
TGTGCCAGCAGCCAAGCGACTAGCGGGGAAGAGACCCAGTACTTC
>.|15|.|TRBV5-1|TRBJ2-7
CASSLGGESSYEQYF
TGCGCCAGCAGCTTGGGCGGGGAGAGCTCCTACGAGCAGTACTTC
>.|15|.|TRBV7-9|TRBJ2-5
CASSLVRQGGETQYF
TGTGCCAGCAGCTTAGTCCGCCAGGGAGGAGAGACCCAGTACTTC
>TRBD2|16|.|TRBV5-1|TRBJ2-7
CASSLSSSGRSYEQYF
TGCGCCAGCAGCTTGTCGAGTAGCGGGAGGTCCTACGAGCAGTACTTC
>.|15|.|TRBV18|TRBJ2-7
CASSPMTDSSYEQYF
TGTGCCAGCTCACCGATGACGGACAGCTCCTACGAGCAGTACTTC
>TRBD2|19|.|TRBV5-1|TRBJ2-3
CASSETGTSGSLGTDTQYF
TGCGCCAGCAGCGAGACCGGGACTAGCGGGAGTCTAGGCACAGATACGCAGTATTTT
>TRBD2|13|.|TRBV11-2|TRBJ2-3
CASSVTSADTQYF
TGTGCCAGCAGCGTGACTAGCGCAGATACGCAGTATTTT
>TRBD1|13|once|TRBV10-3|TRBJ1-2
CAITGQGDYGYTF
TGTGCCATCACCGGACAGGGGGACTATGGCTACACCTTC
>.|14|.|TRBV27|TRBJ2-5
CASKRAVSVETQYF
TGTGCCAGCAAGCGGGCGGTTAGTGTAGAGACCCAGTACTTC
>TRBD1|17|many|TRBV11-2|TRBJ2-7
CASSFGQGGVESYEQYF
TGTGCCAGCAGCTTCGGACAGGGGGGCGTAGAGAGCTACGAGCAGTACTTC
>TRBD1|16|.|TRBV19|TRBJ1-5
CASSIAQGTVRQPQHF
TGTGCCAGTAGTATAGCACAGGGGACCGTCCGTCAGCCCCAGCATTTT
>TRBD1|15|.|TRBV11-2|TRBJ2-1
CASSSRGQGRDEQFF
TGTGCCAGCAGCTCGCGGGGACAGGGCAGGGATGAGCAGTTCTTC
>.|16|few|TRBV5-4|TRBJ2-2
CASSLEAGVRAGELFF
TGTGCCAGCAGCTTGGAAGCAGGGGTAAGGGCCGGGGAGCTGTTTTTT
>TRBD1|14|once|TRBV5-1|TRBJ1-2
CASSPTGDSYGYTF
TGCGCCAGCAGCCCGACAGGGGATAGCTATGGCTACACCTTC
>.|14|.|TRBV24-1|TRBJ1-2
CATSDQSEDYGYTF
TGTGCCACCAGTGACCAGTCTGAAGACTATGGCTACACCTTC
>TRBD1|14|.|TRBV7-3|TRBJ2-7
CASSPSWDSNEQYF
TGTGCCAGCAGCCCCAGCTGGGACAGTAACGAGCAGTACTTC
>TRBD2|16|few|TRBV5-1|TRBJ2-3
CASSLDGRAMTDTQYF
TGCGCCAGCAGCTTGGACGGGAGGGCCATGACAGATACGCAGTATTTT
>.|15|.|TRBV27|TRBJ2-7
CASSPRTESSYEQYF
TGTGCCAGCAGTCCAAGGACAGAGAGCTCCTACGAGCAGTACTTC
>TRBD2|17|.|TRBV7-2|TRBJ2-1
CASSLALLAGGPGEQFF
TGTGCCAGCAGCTTAGCTCTACTAGCGGGAGGGCCAGGTGAGCAGTTCTTC
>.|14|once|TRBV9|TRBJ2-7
CASSVREKAYEQYF
TGTGCCAGCAGCGTACGGGAGAAGGCGTACGAGCAGTACTTC
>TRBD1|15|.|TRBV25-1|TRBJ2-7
CASQGTGRSSYEQYF
TGTGCCAGCCAGGGGACAGGCCGTAGCTCCTACGAGCAGTACTTC
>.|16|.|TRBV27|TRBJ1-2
CASSSNWDIGGYGYTF
TGTGCCAGCAGTTCAAACTGGGACATAGGCGGCTATGGCTACACCTTC
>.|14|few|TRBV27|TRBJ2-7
CASSLSLGVGEQYF
TGTGCCAGCAGTTTATCGCTAGGAGTGGGCGAGCAGTACTTC
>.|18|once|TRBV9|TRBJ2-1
CASSGPPPLASSYNEQFF
TGTGCCAGCAGCGGCCCTCCACCTCTAGCGAGCTCCTACAATGAGCAGTTCTTC
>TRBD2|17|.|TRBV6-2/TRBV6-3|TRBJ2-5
CASSSDKVTSGQETQYF
TGTGCCAGCAGTTCCGACAAAGTGACTAGCGGGCAAGAGACCCAGTACTTC
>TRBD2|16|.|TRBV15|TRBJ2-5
CATSRVLAGAQETQYF
TGTGCCACCAGCAGAGTGCTAGCGGGGGCCCAAGAGACCCAGTACTTC
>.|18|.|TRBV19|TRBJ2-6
CASNGVGRLTSGANVLTF
TGTGCCAGTAACGGGGTCGGGCGGTTAACCTCTGGGGCCAACGTCCTGACTTTC
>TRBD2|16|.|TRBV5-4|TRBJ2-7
CASSLGWTSGSYEQYF
TGTGCCAGCAGCTTGGGATGGACTAGCGGGAGCTACGAGCAGTACTTC
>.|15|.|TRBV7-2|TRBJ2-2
CASSLQRTNTGELFF
TGTGCCAGCAGCTTACAGCGTACGAACACCGGGGAGCTGTTTTTT
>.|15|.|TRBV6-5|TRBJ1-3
CAIRATTNSGNTIYF
TGTGCCATCCGTGCGACCACTAACTCTGGAAACACCATATATTTT
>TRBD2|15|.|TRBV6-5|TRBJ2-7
CASSYQTSGRREQYF
TGTGCCAGCAGTTACCAAACTAGCGGGAGACGCGAGCAGTACTTC
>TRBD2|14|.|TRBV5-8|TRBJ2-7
CASSLASGSDEQYF
TGTGCCAGCAGCTTGGCTAGCGGGAGCGACGAGCAGTACTTC
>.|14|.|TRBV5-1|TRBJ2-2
CASRTTTNTGELFF
TGCGCCAGCAGGACTACCACGAACACCGGGGAGCTGTTTTTT
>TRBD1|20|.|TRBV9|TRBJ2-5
CASSVAANLGRGFYQETQYF
TGTGCCAGCAGCGTAGCTGCGAATCTGGGCAGGGGGTTCTACCAAGAGACCCAGTACTTC
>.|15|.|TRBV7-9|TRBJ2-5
CASSLAAGVEETQYF
TGTGCCAGCAGCTTAGCGGCCGGGGTCGAAGAGACCCAGTACTTC
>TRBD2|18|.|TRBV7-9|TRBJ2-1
CASSRAGLAGWRYNEQFF
TGTGCCAGCAGCCGAGCGGGACTAGCGGGATGGAGGTACAATGAGCAGTTCTTC
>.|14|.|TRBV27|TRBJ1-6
CASSYGGRNSPLHF
TGTGCCAGCAGTTATGGTGGCAGAAATTCACCCCTCCACTTT
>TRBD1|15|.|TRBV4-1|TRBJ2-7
CASRPGTGGSYEQYF
TGCGCCAGCAGACCGGGGACAGGGGGCTCGTACGAGCAGTACTTC
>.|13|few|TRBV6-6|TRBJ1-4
CASAGQGGEKLFF
TGTGCCAGCGCCGGGCAGGGTGGTGAAAAACTGTTTTTT
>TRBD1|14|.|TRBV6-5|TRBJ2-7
CASRGRTGGGEQYF
TGTGCCAGCAGGGGTCGGACAGGGGGCGGCGAGCAGTACTTC
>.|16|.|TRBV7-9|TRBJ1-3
CASSSRGGLVGNTIYF
TGTGCCAGCAGCTCCCGGGGGGGCCTGGTTGGAAACACCATATATTTT
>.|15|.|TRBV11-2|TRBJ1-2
CASSLGARGDGGYTF
TGTGCCAGCAGCTTAGGGGCTCGGGGAGACGGTGGCTACACCTTC
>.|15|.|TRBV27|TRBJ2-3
CASSSPGQSTDTQYF
TGTGCCAGCAGTTCACCGGGACAAAGCACAGATACGCAGTATTTT
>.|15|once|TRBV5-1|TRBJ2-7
CASSLGGTTSYEQYF
TGCGCCAGCAGTCTCGGGGGAACAACCTCCTACGAGCAGTACTTC
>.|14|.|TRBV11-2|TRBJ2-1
CASSLGREYNEQFF
TGTGCCAGCAGCTTAGGACGGGAATACAATGAGCAGTTCTTC
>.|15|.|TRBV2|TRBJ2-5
CASRRSLQGRETQYF
TGTGCCAGCAGGAGGTCGTTACAGGGAAGAGAGACCCAGTACTTC
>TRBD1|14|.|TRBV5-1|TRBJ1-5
CASSLEGAHQPQHF
TGCGCCAGCAGCTTGGAGGGGGCCCATCAGCCCCAGCATTTT
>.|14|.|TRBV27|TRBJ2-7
CASSDRDSTYEQYF
TGTGCCAGCAGTGACCGGGACTCTACCTACGAGCAGTACTTC
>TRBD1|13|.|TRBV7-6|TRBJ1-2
CASSPDRDYGYTF
TGTGCCAGCAGCCCGGACAGGGACTATGGCTACACCTTC
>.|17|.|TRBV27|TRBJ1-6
CASSLYRGSSYNSPLHF
TGTGCCAGCAGTTTATATCGGGGATCCTCCTATAATTCACCCCTCCACTTT
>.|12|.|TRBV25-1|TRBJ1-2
CASSVLNYGYTF
TGTGCCAGCAGTGTATTAAACTATGGCTACACCTTC
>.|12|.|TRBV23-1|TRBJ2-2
CASSSGTGELFF
TGCGCCAGCAGCTCGGGGACCGGGGAGCTGTTTTTT